This paragraph covers one T cell receptor (beta chain) sequence. The target of this receptor is not known. No per-base quality is available; no much larger clone lies one base away. According to the study, the label for this sample's time point signals: about 28 days (+/-7) after the second vaccine dose. AZD1222 recipients with second doses at about 4 weeks or about 12 weeks were pooled, because spike-specific TCR depth and breadth did not differ between schedules. The vaccinee samples were drawn from two UK trials, COV001 and COV002, one of which was a single-blind randomized controlled phase 2/3 trial testing AZD1222 (ChAdOx1 nCoV-19) in healthy adults. Trial participant PBMC samples were collected at day 0 and day 28 after the second dose for TCRbeta chain sequencing. The entry originates in a study of T cell responses to AZD1222 COVID-19 vaccine (dated by TCRdb to the early 2020s). As for the study more broadly: A total of around 240 trial participants underwent TCR sequencing, of whom 207 had received two doses of AZD1222 and approximately 25 had received two doses of the MenACWY control vaccine. Trial participants were enrolled by age into 18-55, 56-69 and 70-plus year subgroups, with approximately 160, 26 and 62 TCR-sequenced participants respectively.

The CDR3 regions of human TCRbeta chains were analyzed by immunosequencing. Per the original workflow: Repertoire TCRs were checked for matches against a reference library of SARS-CoV-2-specific TCRs that had been generated using the MIRA antigen-specificity platform. Breadth was defined as the fraction of unique TCRs that were SARS-CoV-2-associated. Depth was defined as the fraction of total T cells that were SARS-CoV-2-associated. Using the MIRA data, each spike-specific TCR was mapped to the spike region that the TCR reacts to and placed in a CD4 or CD8 class. Log10-transformed breadth and depth values were compared by one-way ANOVA with Sidak's multiple comparisons tests. TCRdb mirrors the immuneACCESS table, restricted to in-frame sequences. Some clones are absent from its copies; in checked studies, under half trace to an unresolved V gene, and the reason for the others is unknown. The DNA gave D and trimming, while V, J and clone size come from that table. This sample is represented by around 180,000 clones; 90% to 95% of them were singletons. The ten biggest clones cover roughly 1.7% of the sample.

What the research found in general, with its limitations: Most participants were white British and females outnumbered males, and the authors suggested that clonal diversity may have been underestimated. Because no samples from the day 14 peak response were available, repertoires could be characterized only after the peak T cell response. Epitopes outside the regions mutated in the B.1.351 and B.1.1.7 variants were reportedly recognized by nearly half of the unique spike-specific TCRs. Spike-specific TCR breadth and depth rose significantly after two AZD1222 doses compared with day 0 and with MenACWY recipients. In the small 56-69-year group, the increase in depth fell short of significance, most likely because of low power. Vaccine-associated CD4 TCRs spanned the whole spike protein, with dominant responses in regions 160-218 and 743-854. Conclusions about previously exposed vaccinees are limited because only five to seven AZD1222 recipients were SARS-CoV-2 seropositive at baseline.

This TCR came from an adult who received the AZD1222 COVID-19 vaccine. This material consisted of peripheral blood, taken 28 days after the second AZD1222 dose.

The DNA reads as follows: TGTGCCAGCAGTCGCGGGAGCTCCTACAATGAGCAGTTCTTC. This sequence encodes CASSRGSSYNEQFF. The chain links TRBV28 with TRBJ2-1; 7 middle bases align to TRBD2. The cysteine opens and the phenylalanine closes a CDR3 of 14 amino acids. Only the CDR3 DNA stays, 42 bases, in frame from base 1. Via the germline V gene, CDR1 is MDHEN and CDR2 SYDVKM. Trimming removed 5 bases from V and 0 bases from J; the gene matches leave 1 base unexplained.